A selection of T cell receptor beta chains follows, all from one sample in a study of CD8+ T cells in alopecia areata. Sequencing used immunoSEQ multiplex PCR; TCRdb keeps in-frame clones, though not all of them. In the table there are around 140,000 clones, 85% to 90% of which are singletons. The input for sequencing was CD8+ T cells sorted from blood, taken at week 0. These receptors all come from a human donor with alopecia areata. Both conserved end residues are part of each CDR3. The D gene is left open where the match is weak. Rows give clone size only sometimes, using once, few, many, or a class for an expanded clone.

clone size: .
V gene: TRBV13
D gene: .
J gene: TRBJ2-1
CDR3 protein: CASSQRTASYNEQFF
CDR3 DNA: TGTGCCAGCAGCCAACGGACCGCCTCCTACAATGAGCAGTTCTTC

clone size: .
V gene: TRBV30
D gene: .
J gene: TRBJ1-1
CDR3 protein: CAWSVGGITEAFF
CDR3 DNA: TGTGCCTGGAGTGTAGGCGGGATCACTGAAGCTTTCTTT

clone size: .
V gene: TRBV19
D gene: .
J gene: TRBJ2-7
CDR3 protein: CASSIDLEAYAEQYF
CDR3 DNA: TGTGCCAGTAGTATAGATCTAGAGGCCTACGCCGAGCAGTACTTC

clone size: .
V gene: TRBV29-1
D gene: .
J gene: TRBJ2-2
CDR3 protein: CSVVWTRNTGELFF
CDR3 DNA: TGCAGCGTTGTGTGGACGCGGAACACCGGGGAGCTGTTTTTT

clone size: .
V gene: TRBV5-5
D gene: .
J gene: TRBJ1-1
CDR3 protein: CASSLASAANTEAFF
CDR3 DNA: TGTGCCAGCAGCTTGGCATCCGCCGCGAACACTGAAGCTTTCTTT

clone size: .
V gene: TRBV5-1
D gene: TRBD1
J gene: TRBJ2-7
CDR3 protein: CASTKTGASTYEQYF
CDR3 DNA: TGCGCCAGCACCAAAACAGGGGCGTCCACCTACGAGCAGTACTTC

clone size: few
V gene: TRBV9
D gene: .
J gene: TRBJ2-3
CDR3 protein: CASSVARTTRYTDTQYF
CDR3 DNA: TGTGCCAGCAGCGTAGCCCGGACCACCAGATACACAGATACGCAGTATTTT

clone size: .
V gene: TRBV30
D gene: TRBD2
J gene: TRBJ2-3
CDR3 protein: CAWTLAGADTQYF
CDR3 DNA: TGTGCCTGGACTCTAGCGGGGGCAGATACGCAGTATTTT

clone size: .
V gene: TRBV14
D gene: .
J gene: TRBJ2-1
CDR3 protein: CASSQENQDNEQFF
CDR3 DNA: TGTGCCAGCAGCCAAGAAAACCAAGACAATGAGCAGTTCTTC

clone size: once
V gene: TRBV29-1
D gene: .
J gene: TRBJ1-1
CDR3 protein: CSVAGARTEAFF
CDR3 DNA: TGCAGCGTTGCAGGGGCGAGAACTGAAGCTTTCTTT

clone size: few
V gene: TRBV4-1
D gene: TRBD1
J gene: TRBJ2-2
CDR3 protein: CASSQATQGAGELFF
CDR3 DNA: TGCGCCAGCAGCCAGGCCACCCAGGGGGCCGGGGAGCTGTTTTTT

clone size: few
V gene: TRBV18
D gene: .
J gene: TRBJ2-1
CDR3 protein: CASSTVGGGRGSGEQFF
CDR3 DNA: TGTGCCAGCTCCACCGTCGGGGGCGGGAGAGGTTCCGGTGAGCAGTTCTTC

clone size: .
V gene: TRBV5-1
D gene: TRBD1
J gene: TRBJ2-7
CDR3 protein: CASSWTGLDEQYF
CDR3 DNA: TGCGCCAGCAGCTGGACAGGGTTGGACGAGCAGTACTTC

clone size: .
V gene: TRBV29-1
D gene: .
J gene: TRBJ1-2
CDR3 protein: CSAEGNGAGYTF
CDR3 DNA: TGCAGCGCTGAGGGGAACGGCGCTGGCTACACCTTC

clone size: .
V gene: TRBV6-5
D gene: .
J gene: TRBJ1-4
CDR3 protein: CASSYTGLLTNEKLFF
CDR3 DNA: TGTGCCAGCAGTTACACGGGTTTGCTTACTAATGAAAAACTGTTTTTT

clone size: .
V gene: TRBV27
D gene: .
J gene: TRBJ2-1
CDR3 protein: CASIVGNEQFF
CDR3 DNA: TGTGCCAGCATAGTGGGGAATGAGCAGTTCTTC

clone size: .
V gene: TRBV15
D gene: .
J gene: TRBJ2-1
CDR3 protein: CATSREIQGPYNEQFF
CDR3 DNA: TGTGCCACCAGCAGAGAGATACAGGGACCCTACAATGAGCAGTTCTTC

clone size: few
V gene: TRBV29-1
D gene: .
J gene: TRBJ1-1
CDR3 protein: CSVQSNTEAFF
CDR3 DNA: TGCAGCGTACAATCAAACACTGAAGCTTTCTTT

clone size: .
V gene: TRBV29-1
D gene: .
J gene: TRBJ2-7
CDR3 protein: CSVEVGDGSPSYEQYF
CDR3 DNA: TGCAGCGTTGAAGTGGGGGACGGTTCCCCTTCCTACGAGCAGTACTTC

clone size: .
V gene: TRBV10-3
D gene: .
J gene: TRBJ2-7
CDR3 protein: CATTDDAYEQYF
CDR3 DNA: TGTGCCACTACGGACGACGCCTACGAGCAGTACTTC

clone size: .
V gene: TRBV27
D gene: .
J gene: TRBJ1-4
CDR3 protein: CASSLDISSTNEKLFF
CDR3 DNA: TGTGCCAGCAGTCTCGACATAAGCTCAACTAATGAAAAACTGTTTTTT

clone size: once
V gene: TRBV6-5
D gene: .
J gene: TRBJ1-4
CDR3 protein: CASSYARVPEKLFF
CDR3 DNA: TGTGCCAGCAGTTACGCCAGGGTCCCAGAAAAACTGTTTTTT

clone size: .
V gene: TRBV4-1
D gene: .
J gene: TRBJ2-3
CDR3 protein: CASSQDRKKTDTQYF
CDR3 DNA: TGCGCCAGCAGCCAAGATCGGAAGAAAACAGATACGCAGTATTTT

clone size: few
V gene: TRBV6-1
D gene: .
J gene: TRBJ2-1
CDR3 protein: CASSELGAGEQFF
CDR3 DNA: TGTGCCAGCAGTGAACTTGGCGCGGGGGAGCAGTTCTTC

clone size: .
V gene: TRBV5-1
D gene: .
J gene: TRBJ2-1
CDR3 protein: CASSLISSSYNEQFF
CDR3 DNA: TGCGCCAGCAGCTTGATCTCGTCCTCCTACAATGAGCAGTTCTTC

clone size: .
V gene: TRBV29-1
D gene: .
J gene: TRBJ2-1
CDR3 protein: CSVPSERSNEQFF
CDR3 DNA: TGCAGCGTTCCTAGCGAAAGAAGCAATGAGCAGTTCTTC

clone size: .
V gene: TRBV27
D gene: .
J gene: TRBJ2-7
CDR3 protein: CASSLRDLIGEQYF
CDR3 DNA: TGTGCCAGCAGTTTAAGGGACCTGATAGGGGAGCAGTACTTC

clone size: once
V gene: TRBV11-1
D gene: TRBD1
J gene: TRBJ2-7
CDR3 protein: CASSLAGTVDEQYF
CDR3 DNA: TGTGCCAGCAGCTTAGCGGGGACAGTGGACGAGCAGTACTTC

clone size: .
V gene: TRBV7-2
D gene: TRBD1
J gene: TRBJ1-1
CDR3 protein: CASSHIPGQGVTEAFF
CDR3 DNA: TGTGCCAGCAGTCATATCCCGGGACAGGGGGTCACTGAAGCTTTCTTT

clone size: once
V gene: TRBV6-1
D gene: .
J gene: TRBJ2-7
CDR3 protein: CASSETSEYRESTGEQYF
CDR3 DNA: TGTGCCAGCAGTGAAACTTCCGAATACAGGGAAAGCACAGGCGAGCAGTACTTC

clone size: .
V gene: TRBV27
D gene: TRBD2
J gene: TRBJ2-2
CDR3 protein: CASSPRWREGTGELFF
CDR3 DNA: TGTGCCAGCAGCCCGCGTTGGAGGGAGGGAACCGGGGAGCTGTTTTTT

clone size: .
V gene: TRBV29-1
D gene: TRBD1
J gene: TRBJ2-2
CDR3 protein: CSVRGTGHTGELFF
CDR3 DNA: TGCAGCGTTAGAGGGACAGGGCACACCGGGGAGCTGTTTTTT

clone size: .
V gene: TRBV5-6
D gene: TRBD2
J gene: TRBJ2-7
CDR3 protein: CASSFSSGAYYEQHF
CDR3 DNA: TGTGCCAGCAGCTTCTCTAGCGGGGCCTATTACGAGCAGCACTTC

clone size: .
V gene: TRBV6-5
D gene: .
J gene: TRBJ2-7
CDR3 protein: CASSFGPIYEQYF
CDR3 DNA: TGTGCCAGCAGTTTTGGGCCAATCTACGAGCAGTACTTC

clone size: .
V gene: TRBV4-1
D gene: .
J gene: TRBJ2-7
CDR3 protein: CASSQESRVSSYEQYF
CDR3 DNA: TGCGCCAGCAGCCAAGAAAGCCGGGTGAGCTCCTACGAGCAGTACTTC

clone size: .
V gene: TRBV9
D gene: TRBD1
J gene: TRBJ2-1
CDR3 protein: CASSVTGTGGDGEQFF
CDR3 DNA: TGTGCCAGCAGCGTAACCGGGACAGGGGGAGACGGTGAGCAGTTCTTC

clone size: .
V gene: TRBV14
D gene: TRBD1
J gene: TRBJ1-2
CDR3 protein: CASSQITGQEKSNYGYTF
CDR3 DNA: TGTGCCAGCAGCCAAATCACCGGACAGGAGAAAAGTAACTATGGCTACACCTTC

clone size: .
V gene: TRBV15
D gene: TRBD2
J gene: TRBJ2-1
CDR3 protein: CATSTRLAGVVGSYNEQFF
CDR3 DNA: TGTGCCACCAGCACCCGACTAGCGGGAGTAGTTGGCTCCTACAATGAGCAGTTCTTC

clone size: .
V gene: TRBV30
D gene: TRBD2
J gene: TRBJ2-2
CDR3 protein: CAWSPHPGGTGELFF
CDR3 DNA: TGTGCCTGGAGTCCCCATCCGGGGGGTACCGGGGAGCTGTTTTTT

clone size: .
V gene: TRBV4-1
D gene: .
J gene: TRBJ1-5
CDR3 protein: CASSQERSSNQPQHF
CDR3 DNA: TGCGCCAGCAGCCAAGAGCGCAGCTCTAATCAGCCCCAGCATTTT

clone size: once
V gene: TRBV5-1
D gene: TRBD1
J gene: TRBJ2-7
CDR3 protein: CASSLGQGYYEQYF
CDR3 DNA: TGCGCCAGCAGCTTGGGACAGGGGTACTACGAGCAGTACTTC

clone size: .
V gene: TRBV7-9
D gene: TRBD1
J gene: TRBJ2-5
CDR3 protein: CASTETGVETQYF
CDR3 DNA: TGTGCCAGCACCGAGACAGGGGTGGAGACCCAGTACTTC

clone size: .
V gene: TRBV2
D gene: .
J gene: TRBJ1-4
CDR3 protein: CASSPNRVEKLFF
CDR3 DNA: TGTGCCAGCAGCCCAAACAGGGTAGAAAAACTGTTTTTT

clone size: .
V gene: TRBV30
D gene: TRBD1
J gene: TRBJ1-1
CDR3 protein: CAWSVPLRTGDEAFF
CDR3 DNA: TGTGCCTGGAGTGTACCTCTCCGGACAGGGGATGAAGCTTTCTTT

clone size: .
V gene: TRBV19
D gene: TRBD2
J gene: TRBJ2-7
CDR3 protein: CASSIIAGGNEQYF
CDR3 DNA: TGTGCCAGTAGTATAATAGCGGGAGGGAACGAGCAGTACTTC

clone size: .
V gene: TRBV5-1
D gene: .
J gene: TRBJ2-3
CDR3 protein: CASSLNGYRDTQYF
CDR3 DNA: TGCGCCAGCAGCCTGAATGGATATAGGGATACGCAGTATTTT

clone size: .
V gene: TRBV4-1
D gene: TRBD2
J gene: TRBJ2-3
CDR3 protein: CASSHRLAGGYTDTQYF
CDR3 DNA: TGCGCCAGCAGTCACAGATTAGCGGGAGGCTACACAGATACGCAGTATTTT

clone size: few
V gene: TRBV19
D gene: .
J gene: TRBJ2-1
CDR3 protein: CASSIKGVPHEQFF
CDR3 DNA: TGTGCCAGTAGTATTAAGGGAGTCCCCCATGAGCAGTTCTTC

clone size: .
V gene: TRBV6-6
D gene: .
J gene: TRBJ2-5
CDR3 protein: CASSSRSKGETQYF
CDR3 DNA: TGTGCCAGCAGTTCCCGCAGCAAAGGAGAGACCCAGTACTTC

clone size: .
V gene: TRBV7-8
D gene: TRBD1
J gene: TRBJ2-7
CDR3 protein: CASSSTGIGYEQYF
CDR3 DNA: TGTGCCAGCAGCTCGACAGGGATCGGGTACGAGCAGTACTTC

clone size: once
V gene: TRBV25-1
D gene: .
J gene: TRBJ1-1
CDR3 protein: CASREAPGLNTEAFF
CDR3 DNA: TGTGCCAGCAGGGAAGCCCCCGGATTAAACACTGAAGCTTTCTTT

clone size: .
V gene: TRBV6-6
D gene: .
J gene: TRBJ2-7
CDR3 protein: CASSSYRHYEQYF
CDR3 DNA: TGTGCCAGCAGTTCCTATCGACACTACGAGCAGTACTTC

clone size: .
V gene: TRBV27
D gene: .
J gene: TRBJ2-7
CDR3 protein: CASSLYGSGYEQYF
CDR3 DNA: TGTGCCAGCAGTTTATATGGTAGTGGGTACGAGCAGTACTTC

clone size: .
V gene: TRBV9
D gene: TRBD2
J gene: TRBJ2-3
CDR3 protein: CASSTSGAADTQYF
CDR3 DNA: TGTGCCAGCAGTACTAGCGGGGCGGCAGATACGCAGTATTTT

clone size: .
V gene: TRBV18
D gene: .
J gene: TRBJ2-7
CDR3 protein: CASSPLLRRKLTIYEQYF
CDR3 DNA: TGTGCCAGCTCACCACTCCTTCGACGTAAACTAACAATCTACGAGCAGTACTTC

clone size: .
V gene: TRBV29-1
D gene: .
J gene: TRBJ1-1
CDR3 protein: CSVPDEDGEHTEAFF
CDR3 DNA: TGCAGCGTGCCGGACGAGGACGGTGAACACACTGAAGCTTTCTTT